The present T cell receptor (beta chain) was sequenced within a study of cytomegalovirus exposure and HLA in healthy donors (dated by TCRdb to between 2016 and 2019). Study-wide context: An earlier analysis of about 530 of the donors reported 276 Gb of sequence data and some 110 million unique TCR beta sequences obtained from around 180 million T cells. Alongside the repertoire data, information on donor age, sex, ethnicity and CMV serostatus was compiled. The aim of the study was to test whether cataloging public T cell receptors could identify signatures of past pathogen exposure. The study used immunosequencing to profile the T cell repertoires of under 700 subjects and linked those repertoires to cytomegalovirus serostatus. Both class I and class II loci were covered by HLA typing, at four-digit resolution. Of the 398 genotyped donors, roughly 85% fell in the genetic ancestry cluster associated with self-reported Caucasian donors. A handful of DR-DQ haplotypes were handled as single units for association and clustering because linkage in the cohort was strong. Every repertoire in the discovery cohort had been generated on one and the same sequencing platform. In a later genetic analysis, genome-wide SNP genotypes for about three fifths of the roughly 670 donors were used, and that subset was treated as a discovery cohort. Among over 350 genotyped donors of the cohort, an average of approximately 240,000 unique TCR beta nucleotide sequences were sequenced per donor, roughly 20% of them non-productive. A later analysis re-examined previously published TCR beta repertoires from 610 or so donors and added high-resolution HLA genotyping to investigate patterns of TCR occurrence. High-throughput TCR immunosequencing, statistical association of individual TCRs with disease status, and machine learning were combined to predict cytomegalovirus infection status. An earlier analysis of approximately 500 of the donors applied high-throughput TCR beta sequencing to assess whether each TCR beta V gene segment acted as functional or pseudogenic. An early release that covered several hundred HLA-typed donors contained 300 to 350 gigabases of sequencing data and roughly 84 million unique TCR sequences. The number of donors typed differed by locus, with 629-630 for A, B, C, DRB1 and DQB1, roughly 520 for DQA1, about 610 for DPA1, and some 450 for DPB1. Along with the approximately 650-subject first cohort, a separate validation cohort of approximately 110 different subjects was used. Rather than using new phenotypic data, the later analysis identified candidate immune exposures from TCR beta sequences and from how often those sequences occurred across donors. The study at large found these results: Sequencing depth was assumed to be roughly uniform across donors in the presence/absence analyses, though that assumption may not hold. The study listed 150 to 200 TCR beta chains as associated with cytomegalovirus. A cluster of highly shared sequence variants was judged likely to be a technical artifact of the sequencing pipeline. According to a later analysis, parvovirus B19, influenza, CMV and Epstein-Barr virus appeared linked to several top co-occurrence clusters. Because HLA typing was missing for some donors at each locus, association tests included only the typed subset. A further reported finding was that TCR beta sequences accurately predicted the HLA-A and HLA-B alleles for most subjects in the first cohort. In an earlier analysis of 587 of the donors, most TCR beta V segments appeared in productive rearrangements about 87% or about 30% of the time, broadly matching IMGT annotations. Over 15 rarely observed V segments, including chromosome 9 orphons, were excluded from the earlier analysis of a few hundred of the donors because counts were too low. Most TCR sequences were observed very rarely across donors, whereas some public TCRs were present in many individuals. The classifier was reported to diagnose cytomegalovirus status with high specificity and sensitivity in both the original and validation cohorts. In a later genetic analysis, a missense DCLRE1C variant was associated with V-gene and J-gene trimming of TCR beta chains, and the association was replicated in an independent cohort. According to a later analysis, most CMV-associated TCR beta chains appeared to be HLA-restricted, and the HLA associations seemed to be driven largely by CMV exposure. When HLA alleles, especially DR and DQ, strongly co-occurred, TCR associations were difficult to assign to individual alleles. Immune exposure information for the cohort was limited to CMV serostatus. Linkage disequilibrium might explain the correlated functional status among segregating V segments, but an unknown experimental factor could not be ruled out. A later analysis found that TCR association rates varied across HLA loci, with DRB1 alleles showing the most associated TCRs and HLA-C alleles the fewest. The authors suggested that the approach could potentially be extended to other disease states and immunological phenotypes. A later analysis associated about 17,000 TCR beta sequences with specific HLA alleles at a false discovery rate of 0.05. In vitro tests confirmed that a few of the cytomegalovirus-associated TCR beta chains recognize cytomegalovirus antigens. Compared with equally common non-associated chains, HLA-associated TCR beta chains in a later analysis were more clonally expanded and had lower generation probabilities. According to a later genetic analysis, donors in an Asian-associated ancestry cluster had fewer N-insertions in productive TCRs than the approximately 700-donor mean. The cohort was sequenced for TCR beta chains only, and without alpha or paired-chain data the features that could be detected were limited.

The cohort consisted of some 730 healthy bone marrow donors. Cohort members were all nominally healthy when sampled, although unrecorded immune exposures were likely present. The donor was CMV seronegative and was included in the group of 352 seronegative cohort members. A peripheral blood sample was collected from each donor, and TCR beta sequencing was performed on peripheral blood mononuclear cells. Genomic DNA was extracted from the blood cell samples with the Qiagen DNeasy Blood Extraction Kit. Regarding this clone: Its antigen has not been determined. No much larger clonotype is one base removed from it; base qualities were not supplied.

Library method: the immunoSEQ multiplex PCR assay. The multiplex PCR relied on a mix of 60 forward primers for TCR Vbeta segments and 13 reverse primers for TCR Jbeta segments. A multiplex PCR assay on genomic DNA amplified the CDR3 region of rearranged TCR beta genes. On the Illumina HiSeq System, the amplified TCR beta libraries were sequenced as 87-base-pair reads. From the authors' description of their analysis: A later analysis tallied tens of millions of unique TCR beta chains across the 610 or so repertoires, and some 12 million of those chains were shared by two or more donors. Raw reads were error-corrected and collapsed into unique sequences by a nearest-neighbor algorithm in which closely related sequences were merged to remove PCR and sequencing errors. CDR3 sequences were aligned to IMGT reference sequences to assign V, D and J gene segments. For a sequence to be retained, a match of at least six nucleotides was required to both a V gene segment and a J gene segment. A rearrangement was called productive if the CDR3 had no stop codons and remained in frame with V and J, and every other rearrangement was called non-productive. CDR3 was defined by IMGT convention, running from the second conserved V-encoded cysteine to the conserved J-encoded phenylalanine. Sequences without an unambiguous match to a single V gene segment were excluded from the earlier analysis of approximately 600 of the donors. In an earlier analysis of some 590 of the donors, a V segment was called functional when productive rearrangements were above 56.7%, and segregating when the standard deviation between donors exceeded 5%. A statistical classification framework was developed to diagnose cytomegalovirus status using the catalog of TCR beta chain sequences. V and J gene assignment, in a later analysis, came from comparing TCR nucleotide sequences with IMGT/GENE-DB human TR gene sequences. In a later analysis, CDR3 sequences and most-parsimonious VDJ recombination scenarios were assigned using the TCRdist pipeline. In a later analysis, each TCR beta chain was defined by its CDR3 amino acid sequence together with its V-gene family, and reads lacking a unique V-gene family were excluded. In a later analysis, 450 to 600 highly shared, low-generation-probability nucleotide sequences were removed to address suspected cross-contamination and a sequencing artifact. For each public chain, a later analysis derived a clonal expansion index from normalized ranks of inferred template counts within each repertoire. In a later analysis, generation probabilities were computed using a VDJ recombination model fitted to out-of-frame rearrangements, and the results were checked against IGoR. Hypergeometric tests were used in a later analysis to score TCR-TCR, TCR-HLA and TCR-CMV co-occurrence, with a repertoire-size bias correction applied to the TCR pairs. A later analysis estimated false discovery rates by permuting HLA or CMV assignments 20 times. In a later analysis, co-occurring TCRs were grouped using DBSCAN, with TCRdist sequence similarity added in when clustering inside HLA-allele-positive subsets. Repertoires with fewer than 30,000 or more than 120,000 public chains, plus five repertoires with anomalous nucleotide sharing, were excluded from co-occurrence clustering. Sourced from immuneACCESS, this table was stored by TCRdb with only in-frame sequences that have V and J called. A share of the clones is absent; for the studies checked, an unresolved V gene accounts for under half, and the remainder has no known explanation. The V and J calls and clone size were taken over from that table, and D and trimming were inferred from the DNA. In this sample the table shows under 250,000 clones, around 73% of which occur a single time. In total, the top ten clones hold over 3.5% of the sample.

Sequencing input: PBMCs. The clonotype originates from a male donor in good health and CMV-seronegative.

The nucleotide sequence is given as TGTGCCTGGAGTAGTGCCCGGACAACTGTCACCGGGGAGCTGTTTTTT. Its protein is CAWSSARTTVTGELFF. The chain is assembled from TRBV30 and TRBJ2-2; TRBD1 is a weak D gene call, 5 bases matching. The CDR3 contains 16 residues, cysteine and phenylalanine counted. CDR3 DNA only is kept here, 48 bases in frame from base 1. V was cut back by 2 bases and J by 4 bases, leaving a gap of 17 bases between them. CDR1 and CDR2 were assigned from the germline V gene (reference sequence) as GTSNPN and SVGIG.